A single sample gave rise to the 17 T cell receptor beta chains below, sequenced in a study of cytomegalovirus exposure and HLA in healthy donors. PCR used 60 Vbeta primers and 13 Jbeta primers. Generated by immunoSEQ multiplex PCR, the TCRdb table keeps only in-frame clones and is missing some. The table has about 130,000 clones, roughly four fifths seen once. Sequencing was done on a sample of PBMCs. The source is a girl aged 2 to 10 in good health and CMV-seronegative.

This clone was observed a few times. The CDR3 is CASSYSRSGTLSEQFF. CDR3 DNA sequence: TGTGCCAGCAGTTACTCGAGGAGCGGGACGCTGAGTGAGCAGTTCTTC. The genes are TRBV6-5 and TRBJ2-1; 7 positions match TRBD2. The germline gives CDR1 MNHEY, CDR2 SVGAGI. The CDR3 consists of 16 residues. Unmatched junction bases numbered 11, after V lost 0 bases and J lost 9 bases.

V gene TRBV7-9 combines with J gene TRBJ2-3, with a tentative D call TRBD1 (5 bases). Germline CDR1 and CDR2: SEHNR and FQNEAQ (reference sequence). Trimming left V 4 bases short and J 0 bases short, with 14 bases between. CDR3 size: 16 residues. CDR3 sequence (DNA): TGTGCCAGCAGCTCGCTAGGGGCAGGTAGCACAGATACGCAGTATTTT. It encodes CASSSLGAGSTDTQYF.

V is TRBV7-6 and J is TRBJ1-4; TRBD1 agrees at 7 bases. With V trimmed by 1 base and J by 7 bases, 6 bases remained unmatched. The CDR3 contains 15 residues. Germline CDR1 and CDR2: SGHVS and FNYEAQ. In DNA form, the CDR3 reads TGTGCCAGCAGCTTAGAACAGGGGACACGTGAAAAACTGTTTTTT. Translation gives CASSLEQGTREKLFF. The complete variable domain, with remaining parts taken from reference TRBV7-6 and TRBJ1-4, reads GAGVSQSPRYKVTKRGQDVALRCDPISGHVSLYWYRQALGQGPEFLTYFNYEAQQDKSGLPNDRFSAERPEGSISTLTIQRTEQRDSAMYRCASSLEQGTREKLFFGSGTQLSVL.

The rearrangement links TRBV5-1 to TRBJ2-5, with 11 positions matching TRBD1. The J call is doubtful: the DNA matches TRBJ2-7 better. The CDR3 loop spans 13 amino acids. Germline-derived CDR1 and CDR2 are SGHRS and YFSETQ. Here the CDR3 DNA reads TGCGCCAGCAGCGGGACAGGGGGCTACGAGCAGTACTTC. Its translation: CASSGTGGYEQYF.

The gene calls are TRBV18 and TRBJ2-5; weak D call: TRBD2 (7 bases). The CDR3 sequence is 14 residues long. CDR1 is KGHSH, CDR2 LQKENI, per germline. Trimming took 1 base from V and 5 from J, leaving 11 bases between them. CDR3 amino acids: CASSPQAGAETQYF. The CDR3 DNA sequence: TGTGCCAGCTCACCACAGGCGGGGGCGGAGACCCAGTACTTC.

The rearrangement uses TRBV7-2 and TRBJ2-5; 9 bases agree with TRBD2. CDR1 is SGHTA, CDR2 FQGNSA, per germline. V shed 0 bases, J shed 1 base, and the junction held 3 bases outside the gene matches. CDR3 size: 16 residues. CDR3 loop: CASSLASGGGQETQYF. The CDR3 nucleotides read TGTGCCAGCAGCTTAGCTAGCGGGGGCGGCCAAGAGACCCAGTACTTC.

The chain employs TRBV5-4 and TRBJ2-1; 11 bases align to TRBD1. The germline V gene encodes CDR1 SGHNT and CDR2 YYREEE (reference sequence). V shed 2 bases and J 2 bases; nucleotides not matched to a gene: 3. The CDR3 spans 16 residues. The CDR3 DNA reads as TGTGCCAGCAGCTTCCTGGGACAGGGGGCCTACAATGAGCAGTTCTTC. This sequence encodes CASSFLGQGAYNEQFF.

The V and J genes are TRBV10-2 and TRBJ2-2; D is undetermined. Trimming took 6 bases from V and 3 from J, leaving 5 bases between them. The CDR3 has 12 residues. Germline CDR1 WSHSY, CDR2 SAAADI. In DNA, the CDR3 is TGCGCCAGCAGACAATACACCGGGGAGCTGTTTTTT. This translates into CASRQYTGELFF.

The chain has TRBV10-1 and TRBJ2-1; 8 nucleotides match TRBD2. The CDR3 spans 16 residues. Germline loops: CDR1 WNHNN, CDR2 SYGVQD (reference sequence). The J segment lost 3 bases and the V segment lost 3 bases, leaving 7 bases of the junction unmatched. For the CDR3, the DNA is TGCGCCAGCAGTGATTACAGACTAGCGCGCTACAATGAGCAGTTCTTC. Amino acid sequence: CASSDYRLARYNEQFF.

This CDR3 is CAWSSQGAWGGDTQYF. The CDR3 DNA sequence: TGTGCCTGGAGTTCACAGGGGGCTTGGGGGGGGGATACGCAGTATTTT. The V gene is TRBV30, the J gene TRBJ2-3; 9 bases align to TRBD1. V was clipped by 2 bases and J by 6 bases; unmatched bases: 12. CDR3 size: 16 residues. Per germline, CDR1 GTSNPN and CDR2 SVGIG (reference sequence).

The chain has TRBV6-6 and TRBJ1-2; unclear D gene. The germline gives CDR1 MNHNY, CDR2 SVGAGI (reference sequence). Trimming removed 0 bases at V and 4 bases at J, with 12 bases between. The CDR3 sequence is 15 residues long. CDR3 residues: CASSYSPGSFYGYTF. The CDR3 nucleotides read TGTGCCAGCAGTTACTCACCTGGGAGCTTCTATGGCTACACCTTC.

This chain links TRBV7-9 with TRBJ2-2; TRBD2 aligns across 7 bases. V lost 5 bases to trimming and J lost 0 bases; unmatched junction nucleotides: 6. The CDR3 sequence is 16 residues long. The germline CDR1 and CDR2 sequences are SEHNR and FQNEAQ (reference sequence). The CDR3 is CASSTNGGTNTGELFF. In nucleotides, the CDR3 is TGTGCCAGCAGCACGAACGGGGGGACGAACACCGGGGAGCTGTTTTTT.

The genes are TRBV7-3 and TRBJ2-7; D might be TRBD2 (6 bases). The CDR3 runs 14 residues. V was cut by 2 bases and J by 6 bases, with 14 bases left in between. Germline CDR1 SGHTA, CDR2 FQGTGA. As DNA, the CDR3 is TGTGCCAGCAGCTTATCCCCGGGGGACGGCGAGCAGTACTTC. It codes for CASSLSPGDGEQYF.

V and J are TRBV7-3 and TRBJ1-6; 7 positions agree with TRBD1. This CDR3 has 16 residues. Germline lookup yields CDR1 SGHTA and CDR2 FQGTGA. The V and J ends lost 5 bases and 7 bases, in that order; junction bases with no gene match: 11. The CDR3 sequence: CASSPRGRGENSPLHF. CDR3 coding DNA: TGTGCCAGCAGCCCAAGGGGGCGCGGGGAGAATTCACCCCTCCACTTT.

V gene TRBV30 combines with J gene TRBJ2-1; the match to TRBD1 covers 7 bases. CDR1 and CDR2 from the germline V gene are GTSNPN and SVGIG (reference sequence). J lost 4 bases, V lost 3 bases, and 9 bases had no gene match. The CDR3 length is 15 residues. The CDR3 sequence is CAWRDPGTAYNEQFF. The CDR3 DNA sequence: TGTGCCTGGAGAGATCCCGGGACAGCATACAATGAGCAGTTCTTC.

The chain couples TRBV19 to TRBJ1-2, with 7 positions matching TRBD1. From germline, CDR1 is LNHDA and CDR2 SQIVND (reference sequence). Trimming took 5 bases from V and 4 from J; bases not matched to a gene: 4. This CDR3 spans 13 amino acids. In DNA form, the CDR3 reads TGTGCCAGTAGTGCGACAGGGTCCTATGGCTACACCTTC. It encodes CASSATGSYGYTF.

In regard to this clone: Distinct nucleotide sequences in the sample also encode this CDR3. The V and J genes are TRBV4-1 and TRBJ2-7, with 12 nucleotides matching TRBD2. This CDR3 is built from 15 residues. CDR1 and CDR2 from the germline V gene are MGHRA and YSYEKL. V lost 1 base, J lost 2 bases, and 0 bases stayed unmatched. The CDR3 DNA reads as TGCGCCAGCAGCCAAGGACTAGCGGGAGCCTACGAGCAGTACTTC. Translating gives CASSQGLAGAYEQYF.